This T cell receptor beta chain was obtained from a study of shared clonotypes between healthy human individuals. Study summary: For every donor, three CD4 naive, three CD4 memory, two CD8 naive and one CD8 memory plates were used. Study observations and caveats: Some clonotypes were shared by all four sorted-subset donors, while others were not shared. The non-shared ones had lower generation probabilities than the shared ones.

Here immunoSEQ multiplex PCR was the method, and the copy in TCRdb shows in-frame clones only, minus some. This table has hundreds of thousands of clones, 55% to 85% appearing once. The CDR3 is 15 residues long. Germline loops: CDR1 SGHRS, CDR2 YFSETQ. V gave up 5 bases and J gave up 7 bases; unmatched junction bases: 10. On this clone: Its antigen is unidentified.

This clonotype was obtained from a young woman in good health. Sequenced sample: memory CD4+ T cells sorted from blood. The subset is: CD45RA-negative fraction. The V and J genes are TRBV5-1 and TRBJ2-1; 9 positions match TRBD1. CDR3 residues: CASRRGQGTRNEQFF. The CDR3 nucleotides are TGCGCCAGCAGAAGGGGACAGGGTACTAGAAATGAGCAGTTCTTC.